The 19 T cell receptor beta chains given below trace back to one sample, sequenced in a study of early T cells in non-severe SARS-CoV-2 infection. TCRdb itself ran the 5' RACE reads through MiXCR, one entry per CDR3 protein. The repertoire holds 85,000 to 90,000 distinct CDR3 sequences, with over 12% as singletons. The sample was whole blood. The receptors here all came from an adult who was a healthcare worker with PCR-confirmed SARS-CoV-2 infection or an uninfected control (not recorded which).

This clonotype has ten or more counts. The gene calls are TRBV5-8 and TRBJ1-6; the D gene is possibly TRBD1 (5 bases). This CDR3 is built from 14 residues. In germline, CDR1 is SGHTS, CDR2 YDEGEE. V was shortened by 4 bases and J by 9 bases, with 14 bases between the two germline ends. The chain's CDR3 is CASSRASGTSPLHF. Written as DNA, the CDR3 is TGTGCCAGCAGCCGTGCGTCAGGGACTTCACCCCTCCACTTT.

This clonotype was observed at least ten times. The gene calls are TRBV7-9 and TRBJ1-1; D unresolved. CDR1 is SEHNR and CDR2 is FQNEAQ in the germline V gene (reference sequence). The CDR3 totals 14 residues. The V end was cut by 6 bases, the J end by 1 base, with 12 bases between. CDR3: CASRRGEPNTEAFF. DNA for the CDR3: TGTGCCAGCAGACGTGGGGAACCGAACACTGAAGCTTTCTTT.

This clonotype was detected only a few times. The V gene is TRBV5-5, the J gene TRBJ1-3; D remains ambiguous. V dropped 1 base and J dropped 0 bases, with 11 bases sitting between them. Germline V gives CDR1 SGHKS, CDR2 YYEKEE (reference sequence). There are 16 residues in the CDR3. The CDR3 DNA is TGTGCCAGCAGCTTGTCGATCGACCCCTCTGGAAACACCATATATTTT. This translates into CASSLSIDPSGNTIYF.

This clonotype occurred many times. V usage is TRBV6-4 and J usage is TRBJ1-2; D gene uncertain. The CDR3 spans 16 residues. Germline-derived CDR1 and CDR2 are MRHNA and SNTAGT. The ends were cut back, 0 bases at V and 5 bases at J, with 16 bases in the middle. CDR3 nucleotide sequence: TGTGCCAGCAGTGACTCGCATCTCCCTAATAGTTATGGCTACACCTTC. Protein: CASSDSHLPNSYGYTF.

CDR3 sequence: CSARGRGTYEQYV. For the CDR3, the DNA is TGCAGTGCTAGAGGCAGGGGTACCTACGAGCAGTACGTC. The chain uses TRBV20-1 and TRBJ2-7, with a weak D call TRBD1 (6 bases). Trimming cost V 1 base and J 2 bases, with 9 bases left between them. The germline CDR1 and CDR2 sequences are DFQATT and SNEGSKA (reference sequence). This CDR3 contains 13 residues.

V is TRBV30 and J is TRBJ2-5; maybe TRBD2 (5 bases). V was pared by 0 bases and J by 8 bases, with 10 bases between. Germline V gene lookup returns CDR1 GTSNPN and CDR2 SVGIG (reference sequence). CDR3 size: 12 residues. The CDR3 region has the DNA TGTGCCTGGAGTGTATCGCGGGCAACCCAGTACTTC. Translation gives CAWSVSRATQYF.

The chain has TRBV15 and TRBJ2-3; a weak D match, TRBD2 (6 bases). V was trimmed by 5 bases and J by 2 bases, leaving 14 bases between them. Germline V gene lookup returns CDR1 LNHNV and CDR2 YYDKDF (reference sequence). The CDR3 extends over 15 amino acids. The CDR3 sequence is CATSRGAGTTDTQYF. Written as DNA, the CDR3 is TGTGCCACCAGCCGAGGGGCGGGGACCACAGATACGCAGTATTTT.

J is TRBJ2-2 and V is TRBV12-3 or TRBV12-4; D might be TRBD2 (5 bases). The CDR3 has 15 residues. V lost 6 bases and J lost 3, with 14 bases in between. This CDR3 is CASRPGSRYTGELFF. The CDR3 bases are TGTGCCAGCAGGCCGGGAAGTCGGTACACCGGGGAGCTGTTTTTT.

This clonotype was counted a few times. V gene TRBV21-1 combines with J gene TRBJ1-4. TRBV21-1 is described as a pseudogene. The CDR3 is 13 residues long. The CDR3 here is CASSKPTNEKLFF. In nucleotides, the CDR3 is TGTGCCAGCAGCAAACCAACTAATGAAAAACTGTTTTTT.

This clonotype showed up just a few times. The rearrangement links TRBV19 to TRBJ1-2; possibly TRBD1 for D (5 bases). The CDR3 contains 12 residues. V lost 7 bases and J 4 bases, leaving 10 bases between the germline ends. The germline V gene has CDR1 LNHDA and CDR2 SQIVND (reference sequence). DNA for the CDR3: TGTGCCAGTAATTCAGGGAGCTATGGCTACACCTTC. The encoded protein is CASNSGSYGYTF.

This clonotype was counted only a few times. The genes are TRBV3-1 and TRBJ2-3; no clear D gene. The V gene lost 1 base and the J gene lost 4 bases, with 0 bases spanning the gap. This CDR3 comprises 11 residues. In germline, CDR1 is LGHDT, CDR2 YNNKEL (reference sequence). The CDR3 nucleotides are TGTGCCAGCAGCCAAGCAGATACGCAGTATTTT. The encoded protein is CASSQADTQYF.

This clonotype was counted once. The chain has TRBV28 and TRBJ2-1; 12 nucleotides match TRBD2. Germline V gene data show CDR1 as MDHEN and CDR2 as SYDVKM. The CDR3 consists of 16 residues. J gave up 6 bases and V 4 bases, and 7 bases lay outside the gene matches. The CDR3 DNA is TGTGCCAGCAGTTCTCCGACTAGCGGGGGTAGCAATGAGCAGTTCTTC. As protein: CASSSPTSGGSNEQFF.

The chain employs TRBV10-1 and TRBJ1-5, with unresolved D. From germline, CDR1 is WNHNN and CDR2 SYGVQD (reference sequence). The V end was cut by 5 bases, the J end by 3 bases, with 14 bases between. The CDR3 totals 15 residues. The CDR3 loop reads CASSTREGDNQPQHF. The CDR3 bases are TGCGCCAGCAGTACTCGAGAGGGTGACAATCAGCCCCAGCATTTT.

This clonotype showed up just once. The chain uses TRBV5-4 and TRBJ2-7; 9 positions agree with TRBD1. Germline CDR1 is SGHNT and CDR2 is YYREEE (reference sequence). The J segment lost 1 base and the V segment lost 4 bases, leaving 6 bases of the junction unmatched. This CDR3 is built from 15 residues. CDR3: CASSRGQGSSYEQYV. CDR3 sequence (DNA): TGTGCCAGCAGCCGTGGACAGGGGTCGTCCTACGAGCAGTACGTC.

Concerning this clonotype: The junction shows a germline mismatch at one end, possibly a read error. The chain uses TRBV27 and TRBJ1-6; 7 bases are shared with TRBD1. CDR1 MNHEY and CDR2 SMNVEV come from the germline V gene (reference sequence). The CDR3 is 14 residues long. CDR3 amino acids: CASSWGQIDSPLHF. The CDR3 nucleotides read TGTGCCAGCAGTTGGGGACAGATAGATTCACCCCTCCATTTT.

The rearrangement links TRBV12-3 or TRBV12-4 to TRBJ2-3; D is perhaps TRBD1 or TRBD2 (6 bases each). With 6 bases removed from V and 6 bases from J, the gap between germline ends came to 19 bases. The CDR3 totals 15 residues. CDR3 in amino acids: CASSYERGRSDTQYF. Here the CDR3 DNA reads TGTGCCAGCAGCTACGAGAGGGGGAGGAGCGATACGCAGTATTTT.

V and J are TRBV4-1 and TRBJ1-5; D ambiguous. The CDR3 has 15 amino acids. The V gene's germline CDR1 is MGHRA and CDR2 YSYEKL. Deletions cut 2 bases from V and 1 base from J, with 9 bases between. CDR3 nucleotide sequence: TGCGCCAGCAGCCAAATCGCACAGAGCAATCAGCCCCAGCATTTT. Its protein product is CASSQIAQSNQPQHF.

This clonotype was recorded a few times. The gene calls are TRBV18 and TRBJ1-5; 7 bases map to TRBD1. Germline lookup yields CDR1 KGHSH and CDR2 LQKENI. The CDR3 length is 15 residues. Trimming cost V 6 bases and J 0 bases; bases outside gene matches: 5. The CDR3 sequence is CASSRDSSSNQPQHF. CDR3 coding DNA: TGTGCCAGCTCCCGGGACAGTAGTAGCAATCAGCCCCAGCATTTT.

The sample holds a few counts of this clonotype. The chain couples TRBV30 to TRBJ1-4, with D perhaps matching TRBD1 (6 bases). This CDR3 comprises 13 residues. The ends were cut back, 7 bases at V and 5 bases at J, with 14 bases in the middle. Germline CDR1 GTSNPN, CDR2 SVGIG (reference sequence). DNA for the CDR3: TGTGCCTTCCTAGGACAGCAAAATGAAAAACTGTTTTTT. Translation gives CAFLGQQNEKLFF.